This T cell receptor beta chain was observed in a study of CD8 T cells in ankylosing spondylitis. Quantitative 5'-RACE with molecular barcodes generated TCR beta libraries. MiXCR, applied by TCRdb to the 5' RACE reads, yields one record per CDR3 protein. The sample has a few hundred thousand distinct CDR3 sequences; 18% are singletons. The CDR3 runs 15 residues. Germline V gene data show CDR1 as SGHRS and CDR2 as YFSETQ. V was pared by 1 base and J by 0 bases, with 8 bases between. Source material: blood, either unsorted or a sorted T cell fraction (not recorded which). V usage is TRBV5-1 and J usage is TRBJ2-1; D is undetermined. The TCR comes from a male donor with ankylosing spondylitis or in good health (not recorded which). CDR3 coding DNA: TGCGCCAGCAGCTTGACCTGGAGCTCCTACAATGAGCAGTTCTTC. Protein product: CASSLTWSSYNEQFF.